These 14 T cell receptor beta chains were sequenced from one sample in a study of tumor and adjacent non-tumor tissue in lung cancer. No cell sorting was done before RNA was extracted from the tissue. More than 3 cm separated this lung sample from the edge of the tumor. Three rounds of nested PCR, following a modified ARM-PCR protocol, produced the TCRbeta library. TCRdb called the multiplex PCR reads again in MiXCR, with one record for every CDR3 protein. Of about 60,000 distinct CDR3 sequences detected, roughly two thirds appear once; the ten largest clones hold about 32%. Source material: distant non-tumor lung tissue. The origin of the receptors is a man aged 65-85 years with non-small cell lung cancer.

A word on this clonotype: One end of the junction fails to match germline, which may point to a read error. The J gene is TRBJ1-1, the V gene TRBV29-1, with no clear D. Germline assignment: CDR1 SQVTM and CDR2 ANQGSEA. The CDR3 is made up of 14 amino acids. The CDR3 loop is CSDDMGTLNTEPFF. The CDR3, as DNA: TGTAGCGATGATATGGGTACTTTGAACACTGAACCTTTCTTT.

This clonotype was picked up many times. The chain carries TRBV6-5 and TRBJ2-1, with no clear D. Germline lookup yields CDR1 MNHEY and CDR2 SVGAGI. Trimming pared 4 bases from V and 4 bases from J, leaving 20 bases between. The CDR3 length is 17 residues. CDR3 coding DNA: TGTGCCAGCAGTTCCTTTATGGTAGTGGGGTCTTACAATGAGCAGTTCTTC. It specifies CASSSFMVVGSYNEQFF.

This clonotype was recorded a few times. The chain joins TRBV24-1 to TRBJ2-1; 10 nucleotides align to TRBD2. The CDR3 covers 15 residues. The ends lost 6 bases at V and 4 bases at J; junction bases unmatched: 5. Germline V lookup: CDR1 KGHDR, CDR2 SFDVKD. The CDR3 spells CATSQGLAQYNEQFF. The CDR3, as DNA: TGTGCCACCAGTCAGGGACTAGCGCAGTACAATGAGCAGTTCTTC.

At least ten counts were recorded for this clonotype. The chain uses TRBV6-1 and TRBJ2-3; TRBD1 or TRBD2 may be the D gene (6 bases each). CDR3 length: 15 residues. Germline CDR1 is MNHNS and CDR2 is SASEGT. Deletions cut 6 bases from V and 1 base from J, with 14 bases between. The CDR3 spells CASRRGRGGTDTQYF. CDR3 nucleotides: TGTGCCAGCAGGCGCGGAAGGGGGGGCACAGATACGCAGTATTTT.

This chain links TRBV5-1 with TRBJ2-1; no firm D call. The CDR3 totals 15 residues. V was pared by 3 bases and J by 4 bases, with 14 bases between. Germline values: CDR1 SGHRS, CDR2 YFSETQ. The CDR3 DNA sequence: TGCGCCAGCAGCTCCTCTGCCGCAAGTTACAATGAGCAGTTCTTC. It specifies CASSSSAASYNEQFF. Full variable domain (remainder filled in from reference TRBV5-1 and TRBJ2-1): KAGVTQTPRYLIKTRGQQVTLSCSPISGHRSVSWYQQTPGQGLQFLFEYFSETQRNKGNFPGRFSGRQFSNSRSEMNVSTLELGDSALYLCASSSSAASYNEQFFGPGTRLTVL.

The chain links TRBV4-1 to TRBJ2-5, with 7 bases fitting TRBD2. Germline loops: CDR1 MGHRA, CDR2 YSYEKL. V was pared by 4 bases and J by 4 bases, with 15 bases of the junction left unmatched. The CDR3 is 17 amino acids. The CDR3 DNA reads TGCGCCAGCAGCCTTCAGATGTTAACGGGGGGTGGAGAGACCCAGTACTTC. Translated: CASSLQMLTGGGETQYF.

This clonotype was seen a few times. V usage is TRBV5-1 and J usage is TRBJ2-3, with 10 nucleotides matching TRBD2. CDR1 and CDR2 from the germline V gene are SGHRS and YFSETQ. CDR3 size: 15 residues. After removal of 0 bases from V and 7 bases from J, the junction contained 5 bases not matched to a gene. In nucleotides, the CDR3 is TGCGCCAGCAGCTTGGCTAGCGGGAGCTCTAATACGCAGTATTTT. Its translation: CASSLASGSSNTQYF.

As concerns this clonotype: Possible read error: a much larger clone is one base away. J is TRBJ1-2 and V is TRBV28; D ambiguous. The germline gives CDR1 MDHEN, CDR2 SYDVKM. The CDR3 totals 13 residues. The CDR3 region is CTSRSSDFYGYTF. CDR3 nucleotides: TGTACCAGCCGCTCCTCGGACTTCTATGGCTACACCTTC.

The rearrangement links TRBV6-5 to TRBJ2-3; perhaps TRBD1 as D (5 bases). V lost 10 bases, J lost 6 bases, and 26 bases lay in between. CDR1 is MNHEY, CDR2 SVGAGI, per germline. The CDR3 sequence is 16 residues long. The DNA for the CDR3 is TGTGCCAACAGGTACACCCGCGCCAAACGATCGGATACGCAGTATTTT. Translated, it gives CANRYTRAKRSDTQYF.

The chain combines TRBV7-9 with TRBJ2-3; perhaps TRBD2 as D (7 bases). V lost 5 bases to trimming and J lost 6 bases, with 18 bases between them. This CDR3 has 15 residues. Germline assignment: CDR1 SEHNR and CDR2 FQNEAQ (reference sequence). The CDR3, as DNA: TGTGCCAGCAGCGCCCGACTGGGGGGGCGGGATACGCAGTATTTT. Encoded protein: CASSARLGGRDTQYF.

To note about this clonotype: Compared with germline, one end of the junction differs, possibly owing to a read error. The chain recombines TRBV6-5 with TRBJ1-5; D perhaps matches TRBD1 (6 bases). The CDR3 is 14 residues long. CDR1 is MNHEY and CDR2 is SVGAGI in the germline V gene. In DNA form, the CDR3 reads TGTGCCAGCAGTGGGACAACTGGCAATCAGTCCCAGCATTTT. This translates into CASSGTTGNQSQHF.

Concerning this clonotype itself: The junction and the germline gene differ at one end; a read error may be behind it. This chain links TRBV7-9 with TRBJ2-5; 8 positions agree with TRBD2. The CDR3 has 14 residues. Germline V gives CDR1 SEHNR, CDR2 FQNEAQ (reference sequence). The CDR3 coding sequence is TGTGCCGGCAGCCCTTCGGGGACTAGTAGGTCCCAGTACTTC. Its protein is CAGSPSGTSRSQYF.

The rearrangement links TRBV29-1 to TRBJ2-7; no firm D call. Germline V gene data show CDR1 as SQVTM and CDR2 as ANQGSEA. There are 12 residues in the CDR3. Trimming stripped 4 bases from V and 8 bases from J, with 15 bases between. Here the CDR3 reads CSVGMFNDKQYF. CDR3 sequence (DNA): TGCAGCGTTGGGATGTTTAACGACAAGCAGTACTTC.

Worth noting for this clonotype: Relative to the germline gene, one junction end is altered; a read error may explain this. The rearrangement joins TRBV6-6 to TRBJ1-4, with D possibly TRBD1 on 6 matching bases. CDR3 length: 12 residues. Germline V CDR1 and CDR2: MNHNY, SVGAGI (reference sequence). The CDR3 DNA sequence: TGTGCCAGCACCGCACAGGGCGAAAAGCTGCTTTTT. This translates into CASTAQGEKLLF.